These 7 T cell receptor beta chains were all obtained from the same sample, sequenced in a study of blood T cell repertoires in COVID-19 (TCRdb year 2020). The protocol used for the library was the immunoSEQ multiplex PCR assay. Imported from immuneACCESS, the table was reduced by TCRdb to in-frame sequences with V and J called. These copies leave out some clones; in studies compared against another copy, an unresolved V gene accounts for under half, and the cause of the remainder is not known. Present in this sample are 90,000 to 110,000 clones, 81% of which were seen just once. In total, the top ten clones hold 9.4% of the sample. The sample consisted of peripheral blood. All receptors derive from a woman in her 70s with acute or convalescent COVID-19.

This clone was detected only a few times. V usage is TRBV2 and J usage is TRBJ2-7; 8 nucleotides match TRBD2. Germline V gene data show CDR1 as SNHLY and CDR2 as FYNNEI. The CDR3 runs 14 residues. J was trimmed by 2 bases and V by 7 bases; bases with no gene match: 7. CDR3 in amino acids: CASTPYGGAYEQYF. CDR3 nucleotides: TGTGCCAGCACCCCTTACGGGGGGGCCTACGAGCAGTACTTC.

The rearrangement links TRBV7-8 to TRBJ1-6; possibly TRBD1 for D (5 bases). Germline V gene sequence: CDR1 SGHVS, CDR2 FQNEAQ. The CDR3 is 14 amino acids. V was clipped by 5 bases and J by 10 bases, with 15 bases between them. This CDR3 reads CASSNLLGGSPLHF. The CDR3 bases are TGTGCCAGCAGCAACCTCCTCGGGGGGTCACCCCTCCACTTT.

The chain uses TRBV12-5 and TRBJ2-3; D gene uncertain. V was clipped by 5 bases and J by 8 bases, with 8 bases between them. The CDR3 runs to 11 residues. Germline-derived CDR1 and CDR2 are LGHNT and FRNRAP. The DNA of the CDR3 is TGTGCTAGTGGTCCCTCGGGTACGCAGTATTTT. Translating gives CASGPSGTQYF.

Comment on this clone: The junction departs from germline at one end; a sequencing error may be responsible. The chain employs TRBV7-2 and TRBJ2-1, with D perhaps matching TRBD1 (7 bases). In germline, CDR1 is SGHTA, CDR2 FQGNSA. The CDR3 spans 15 residues. CDR3 region: CASSLAPGRGASVIF. In nucleotides, the CDR3 is TGTGCCAGCAGCTTAGCCCCCGGCAGGGGGGCCTCGGTGATCTTC.

The CDR3 protein is CASSRGSSSGNTIYF. The CDR3 DNA reads TGTGCCAGCAGCCGCGGCAGCAGCTCTGGAAACACCATATATTTT. This chain joins TRBV3-1 (or the pseudogene TRBV3-2) and TRBJ1-3; no definite D call. CDR3 length: 15 amino acids. V lost 4 bases to trimming and J lost 0 bases, with 10 bases between them. From germline, CDR1 is LGHDT and CDR2 YNNKEL (reference sequence).

This chain joins TRBV5-1 and TRBJ1-2, with 9 bases aligning to TRBD1. Trimming took 5 bases from V and 6 from J; bases not matched to a gene: 14. CDR3 length: 16 amino acids. Per germline, CDR1 SGHRS and CDR2 YFSETQ. The CDR3 DNA sequence: TGCGCCAGCAGGACGGAAGGATTAACAGGGGGCGATGGCTACACCTTC. Protein product: CASRTEGLTGGDGYTF.

The chain employs TRBV30 and TRBJ2-5; a possible D gene is TRBD2 (5 bases). Trimming left V 5 bases short and J 3 bases short, with 16 bases between. The CDR3 totals 14 residues. Per germline, CDR1 GTSNPN and CDR2 SVGIG (reference sequence). The CDR3 protein is CAWAPGLAEETQYF. The CDR3 DNA is TGTGCCTGGGCCCCTGGGCTAGCAGAAGAGACCCAGTACTTC.